This TCR beta chain was observed in a study of blood T cell repertoires in COVID-19 (dated by TCRdb to about 2020). Context from the whole study: The collaborator samples originated in the United States, Italy and Spain and spanned the acute and convalescent phases of COVID-19. The prospective study material was composed of cDNA or gDNA derived from T cells, B-cell-depleted T cells, or PBMCs. Deeply sampled blood TCRbeta repertoires from subjects exposed to, actively infected with, or recovered from COVID-19 were included in the dataset. The repertoires were made available in a free public database intended to serve as a resource for research on the immune response to SARS-CoV-2. The samples were drawn from the first 160 participants of the ongoing ImmuneRACE study and from 950 to 1,500 subjects provided by 6 global collaborators. A de-identified subject ID, COVID-19 status, age in years and sex were almost always included in the sample metadata. Where available, HLA class I and class II types were obtained from metadata supplied by the sample provider rather than from assay-based typing.

Turning to this clone: What antigen it recognizes has not been identified. No qualities accompany the bases; no much larger clone lies one base away.

At one collaborating source in Seattle, patients were enrolled during active infection and were followed longitudinally through the course of disease. Whole blood was collected in K2EDTA tubes by collaborating institutions according to the institutions' own protocols. Collaborator samples were shipped for TCRbeta analysis as frozen whole blood, isolated PBMCs, or DNA extracted from either sample type. TCRbeta CDR3 regions were amplified from genomic DNA using the immunoSEQ Assay, a bias-controlled multiplex PCR. On the authors' methods: Within the assay, amplification of reference gene primers was used to estimate how many nucleated cells each sample contained. Sequence reads were collapsed and filtered to measure the absolute abundance of every unique TCRbeta CDR3 rearrangement. For each sample, productive Simpson clonality was calculated by taking the square root of Simpson's diversity index across productive rearrangements. TCRdb re-hosts the immuneACCESS table, in-frame sequences only. Its copies lack some clones; in the studies checked, an unresolved V gene accounts for under half of them, and the cause for the rest is not known. V, J and clone size are those of that table, while D and trimming were read from the DNA. The sample table contains hundreds of thousands of clones; only one count was recorded for roughly nine tenths of them. The ten top clones hold around 0.92% of the sample.

The V end gives up 6 bases and the J end 6 bases, leaving 19 bases in the junction not matched to a gene. Counted from cysteine to phenylalanine, this CDR3 has 19 amino acids. Only the CDR3 part of the read is kept: 57 bases, read in frame from the first base. CDR1 is given as SNHLY and CDR2 as FYNNEI, both from the germline V gene. What the study reported, not specific to this receptor: How much clinical and demographic metadata was included differed by source and by participant, and the metadata was provided uncurated.

The TCR was taken from a man between 18 and 29 years old with COVID-19, enrolled during active disease. The sample taken for sequencing was peripheral blood. The chain was built from TRBV2 and TRBJ2-3; TRBD1 matches 12 bases in the middle. For the CDR3, the sequence is CASSRDRGLGSGRGDTQYF. The bases read TGTGCCAGCAGCCGGGACAGGGGGCTGGGAAGCGGGAGGGGCGATACGCAGTATTTT.